Given below is one TCR beta chain in context. Antigen unknown. Germline V gene sequence: CDR1 MNHGY, CDR2 SAAAGT. There are 15 residues in the CDR3. V lost 5 bases, J lost 5 bases, and 11 bases stayed unmatched. These data originate in a study of T cells in localized non-small cell lung cancer. Study-wide results and caveats: In adjacent lung appeared a median approximately 61 of the top 100 tumor clones.

Using immunoSEQ multiplex PCR, the repertoire was profiled, and TCRdb retains in-frame clones only, with some absent. This sample has thousands of clones, with 36% found just once. Specimen: lung tumor tissue, collected before any cancer treatment. V and J are TRBV6-8 and TRBJ1-2; 7 nucleotides match TRBD1. This clonotype was sampled from a man between 40 and 70 years old with stage I lung adenocarcinoma. The CDR3 DNA follows: TGTGCCAGCAGTCCCGAACCGGGACAGTCATATGGCTACACCTTC. It encodes CASSPEPGQSYGYTF.